The clone carrying this TCR beta chain was detected once. Researchers ran the PCR with 60 Vbeta and 13 Jbeta primers. The data were produced by immunoSEQ multiplex PCR, yet TCRdb's version contains in-frame clones alone and is incomplete. This sample carries about 140,000 clones, about 80% of them seen once, and the ten largest clones take around 14%. This entry belongs to a study of cytomegalovirus exposure and HLA in healthy donors. Study background: In an earlier analysis, 90 million to 130 million unique TCR beta sequences were found from 150 million to 200 million T cells.

The germline V gene encodes CDR1 MNHEY and CDR2 SMNVEV (reference sequence). The CDR3 has 16 amino acids. V was clipped by 6 bases and J by 4 bases, with 18 bases between them. Sample: PBMCs. The receptor was derived from a middle-aged woman in good health and CMV-seronegative. The rearrangement links TRBV27 to TRBJ1-4; D perhaps matches TRBD1 (6 bases). CDR3 DNA: TGTGCCAGCAGCCTCACGGACAGCTTCCATAATGAAAAACTGTTTTTT. Translating gives CASSLTDSFHNEKLFF.